These 29 T cell receptor beta chains were all obtained from the same sample, sequenced in a study of T cells in Graves' hyperthyroidism and ophthalmopathy. Authors of the study amplified TCR beta CDR3 regions from RNA transcripts. Researchers ran a first-round RT-PCR on the TCR CDR3 using the HTBI primer set. Each CDR3 protein gets one entry after TCRdb re-called the multiplex PCR reads with MiXCR. The table has about 480,000 distinct CDR3 sequences, roughly an eighth seen once; the top ten hold around a sixth. What was sequenced was blood. The receptors here all came from a woman under 30 with Graves' hyperthyroidism.

Ten or more counts support this clonotype. V and J are TRBV2 and TRBJ1-5; 11 bases align to TRBD1. V gave up 8 bases and J gave up 4 bases; unmatched junction bases: 1. Per the germline V gene, CDR1 is SNHLY and CDR2 is FYNNEI. This CDR3 has 13 amino acids. CDR3 coding DNA: TGTGCCAGCGGGGACAGGGGGAATCAGCCCCAGCATTTT. Translated, it gives CASGDRGNQPQHF. Based on the CDR3 plus reference TRBV2 and TRBJ1-5, the full variable domain is EPEVTQTPSHQVTQMGQEVILRCVPISNHLYFYWYRQILGQKVEFLVSFYNNEISEKSEIFDDQFSVERPDGSNFTLKIRSTKLEDSAMYFCASGDRGNQPQHFGDGTRLSIL.

Ten or more counts support this clonotype. This sequence joins TRBV12-5 and TRBJ1-5; 7 nucleotides match TRBD1. The CDR3 is 19 amino acids. Germline V lookup: CDR1 LGHNT, CDR2 FRNRAP. V was clipped by 0 bases and J by 6 bases; unmatched bases: 17. This chain's CDR3 is CASGLVLFGRGRKVQPQHF. CDR3 sequence (DNA): TGTGCTAGTGGTTTGGTACTTTTCGGGAGGGGGCGAAAGGTTCAGCCCCAGCATTTT. Variable domain in full (rest from reference TRBV12-5 and TRBJ1-5): DARVTQTPRHKVTEMGQEVTMRCQPILGHNTVFWYRQTMMQGLELLAYFRNRAPLDDSGMPKDRFSAEMPDATLATLKIQPSEPRDSAVYFCASGLVLFGRGRKVQPQHFGDGTRLSIL.

This clonotype was observed a handful of times. A junction boundary mismatches the germline segment, possibly from a read error. This chain links TRBV29-1 with TRBJ2-7, with 7 nucleotides matching TRBD2. The CDR3 totals 12 residues. Germline V lookup: CDR1 SQVTM, CDR2 ANQGSEA. CDR3 amino acids: CSVEAGGYGQYF. CDR3 DNA sequence: TGCAGCGTTGAAGCGGGAGGATACGGGCAGTACTTC.

This clonotype was detected a few times. V usage is TRBV6-1 and J usage is TRBJ1-5; no definite D call. Trimming shortened V by 8 bases and J by 7 bases, and 9 bases separated the two germline ends. Germline V gene lookup returns CDR1 MNHNS and CDR2 SASEGT. The CDR3 is 11 amino acids. CDR3 sequence: CASPGEQPQHF. DNA for the CDR3: TGTGCCAGCCCGGGAGAGCAGCCCCAGCATTTT.

This clonotype has only a few counts. The V call is TRBV10-2, the J call TRBJ1-5; D is undetermined. V shed 7 bases and J shed 10 bases, with 20 bases lying between them. CDR1 and CDR2 from the germline V gene are WSHSY and SAAADI. CDR3 length equals 14 residues. The CDR3 sequence: CASIDAGSSSPQHF. CDR3 coding DNA: TGCGCCAGCATCGATGCGGGGTCTAGCAGTCCCCAGCATTTT.

This clonotype appeared many times. The rearrangement joins TRBV18 to TRBJ2-7; possible D gene TRBD2, 5 bases. This CDR3 comprises 13 residues. V was cut by 5 bases and J by 9 bases, with 17 bases left in between. From germline, CDR1 is KGHSH and CDR2 LQKENI. The CDR3 nucleotides are TGTGCCAGCTCAGGGCCAGCGGACTCAGTGCAGTACGTC. Residues: CASSGPADSVQYV.

This chain links TRBV7-3 with TRBJ2-3; 7 bases are shared with TRBD1. Per germline, CDR1 SGHTA and CDR2 FQGTGA. V lost 5 bases and J lost 7; bases outside the gene matches: 9. This CDR3 contains 14 residues. The CDR3 is CASSPGQPVHTQYF. As DNA, the CDR3 is TGTGCCAGCAGCCCGGGACAGCCCGTGCATACGCAGTATTTT.

This clonotype was observed a few times. The chain combines TRBV12-3 or TRBV12-4 with TRBJ2-4, with D possibly being TRBD2 (6 bases). This CDR3 is built from 12 residues. Trimming shortened V by 8 bases and J by 15 bases, and 20 bases separated the two germline ends. In DNA form, the CDR3 reads TGTGCCAGCGACACTGCGCGAGGGAGGAGGTACTTC. Amino acids: CASDTARGRRYF.

The table lists this clonotype with many counts. The genes are TRBV28 and TRBJ2-4; D might be TRBD1 or TRBD2, each matching 5 bases. The germline gives CDR1 MDHEN, CDR2 SYDVKM. The CDR3 has 12 residues. Trimming cost V 3 bases and J 8 bases, with 8 bases left between them. The DNA for the CDR3 is TGTGCCAGCAGTTTGGGGGTGGACATTCAGTACTTC. Protein: CASSLGVDIQYF.

This clonotype was observed many times. The gene calls are TRBV5-6 and TRBJ2-1, with 10 positions matching TRBD1. V lost 0 bases to trimming and J lost 5 bases; unmatched junction nucleotides: 2. Germline V gives CDR1 SGHDT, CDR2 YYEEEE. CDR3 length equals 15 residues. The CDR3 reads CASSLGGTGDNEQFF. CDR3 coding DNA: TGTGCCAGCAGCTTGGGGGGGACAGGGGACAATGAGCAGTTCTTC.

The rearrangement joins TRBV12-3 or TRBV12-4 to TRBJ2-2; tentatively, D is TRBD2 (5 bases). V gave up 6 bases and J gave up 2 bases, with 10 bases separating them. This CDR3 is built from 14 residues. CDR3 sequence (DNA): TGTGCCAGCAGACCAAGGACTAACACCGGGGAGCTGTTTTTT. Its protein is CASRPRTNTGELFF.

This clonotype was seen repeatedly, ten times or more. This chain connects TRBV18 to TRBJ1-1; D is ambiguous. The germline CDR1 and CDR2 sequences are KGHSH and LQKENI. CDR3 size: 12 residues. V gave up 0 bases and J gave up 4 bases, with 3 bases separating them. CDR3 sequence (DNA): TGTGCCAGCTCACCACCAGGCACTGAAGCTTTCTTT. It yields the protein CASSPPGTEAFF.

The chain has TRBV19 and TRBJ2-7; 10 bases are a match to TRBD2. The CDR3 length is 14 residues. V trimming: 7 bases; J trimming: 0 bases; junction bases outside the gene matches: 3. Looked up from germline, CDR1 is LNHDA and CDR2 is SQIVND (reference sequence). Here the CDR3 reads CASTSGRGSYEQYF. The CDR3 region has the DNA TGTGCCAGTACAAGCGGGAGGGGCTCCTACGAGCAGTACTTC. The full variable domain, its missing parts supplied by reference TRBV19 and TRBJ2-7, is DGGITQSPKYLFRKEGQNVTLSCEQNLNHDAMYWYRQDPGQGLRLIYYSQIVNDFQKGDIAEGYSVSREKKESFPLTVTSAQKNPTAFYLCASTSGRGSYEQYFGPGTRLTVT.

The chain links TRBV2 to TRBJ2-7, with TRBD2 matching over 9 bases. Unmatched junction bases numbered 15, after V lost 3 bases and J lost 0 bases. CDR3 length: 19 amino acids. Per germline, CDR1 SNHLY and CDR2 FYNNEI. The chain's CDR3 is CASSDKGGGGTLRSYEQYF. CDR3 in DNA: TGTGCCAGCAGTGACAAGGGCGGGGGGGGGACCCTACGCTCCTACGAGCAGTACTTC.

This clonotype was observed many times. The chain employs TRBV7-2 and TRBJ1-4; 7 nucleotides agree with TRBD1. The CDR3 has 14 amino acids. Germline CDR1 reads SGHTA; CDR2 reads FQGNSA. V trimming: 5 bases; J trimming: 8 bases; junction bases outside the gene matches: 8. The CDR3 nucleotides are TGTGCCAGCAGCCTACGACAGGGAGGAGAAAAACTGTTTTTT. Its translation is CASSLRQGGEKLFF.

This clonotype was recorded many times. V usage is TRBV28 and J usage is TRBJ2-1; 7 bases agree with TRBD2. Germline V gene lookup returns CDR1 MDHEN and CDR2 SYDVKM. The CDR3 extends over 16 amino acids. V was clipped by 5 bases and J by 0 bases; unmatched bases: 7. The CDR3 coding sequence is TGTGCCAGCAGTCCCCCGGGGGACTACTCCTACAATGAGCAGTTCTTC. Its protein is CASSPPGDYSYNEQFF. The entire variable domain, with the rest obtained from reference TRBV28 and TRBJ2-1, is as follows: DVKVTQSSRYLVKRTGEKVFLECVQDMDHENMFWYRQDPGLGLRLIYFSYDVKMKEKGDIPEGYSVSREKKERFSLILESASTNQTSMYLCASSPPGDYSYNEQFFGPGTRLTVL.

The chain uses TRBV3-1 and TRBJ2-3, with 12 positions matching TRBD2. Germline V CDR1 and CDR2: LGHDT, YNNKEL (reference sequence). V gave up 5 bases and J gave up 4 bases; unmatched junction bases: 4. The CDR3 is made up of 15 amino acids. Written as DNA, the CDR3 is TGTGCCAGCAGCTCGGGACTAGCGGGCCCAGATACGCAGTATTTT. Its protein product is CASSSGLAGPDTQYF.

The chain employs TRBV4-1 and TRBJ1-2; D may be TRBD1 (6 bases). V was trimmed by 0 bases and J by 1 base, leaving 18 bases between them. This CDR3 region has 18 residues. Germline V gene data show CDR1 as MGHRA and CDR2 as YSYEKL. In nucleotides, the CDR3 is TGCGCCAGCAGCCAAGATAAACGGGAGACAGGCCTTAACTATGGCTACACCTTC. The encoded protein is CASSQDKRETGLNYGYTF.

The chain has TRBV12-3 or TRBV12-4 and TRBJ1-5; 9 nucleotides align to TRBD1. V dropped 5 bases and J dropped 6; count of bases not matched to a gene: 8. The CDR3 has 15 amino acids. CDR3 sequence: CASSPPGQGPQPQHF. The CDR3 bases are TGTGCCAGCAGTCCCCCCGGACAGGGGCCTCAGCCCCAGCATTTT.

The chain links TRBV9 to TRBJ2-5, with 11 positions matching TRBD1. J gave up 0 bases and V 0 bases, and 10 bases lay outside the gene matches. The CDR3 is 19 amino acids. Per the germline V gene, CDR1 is SGDLS and CDR2 is YYNGEE. CDR3 amino acids: CASSVGALGTGGYQETQYF. The CDR3 bases are TGTGCCAGCAGCGTAGGGGCCCTGGGGACAGGGGGATACCAAGAGACCCAGTACTTC.

This clonotype has a handful of counts. The chain uses TRBV27 and TRBJ2-7; TRBD2 aligns across 11 bases. V gave up 0 bases and J gave up 4 bases; unmatched junction bases: 5. Germline-derived CDR1 and CDR2 are MNHEY and SMNVEV (reference sequence). The length of the CDR3 is 16 residues. The CDR3 bases are TGTGCCAGCAGTTTATCGGAGGCTAGCGGGAGGTACGAGCAGTACTTC. It encodes CASSLSEASGRYEQYF.

This clonotype turned up a few times. The genes are TRBV5-1 and TRBJ2-4; D unclear. Trimming removed 0 bases at V and 8 bases at J, with 15 bases between. CDR1 and CDR2 (germline): SGHRS, YFSETQ. The CDR3 is 15 amino acids. The CDR3 is CASSLGTANRDIQYF. For the CDR3, the DNA is TGCGCCAGCAGCTTGGGCACGGCCAACCGGGACATTCAGTACTTC.

This clonotype was seen more than once but under ten times. The chain joins TRBV13 to TRBJ2-7; D is undetermined. This CDR3 is 13 amino acids long. V was pared by 4 bases and J by 1 base, with 8 bases between. In germline, CDR1 is PRHDT, CDR2 FYEKMQ (reference sequence). CDR3 DNA sequence: TGTGCCAGCAGCTCAAAGAGGTCCTACGAGCAGTACGTC. It encodes CASSSKRSYEQYV.

The chain is built from TRBV28 and TRBJ2-3; TRBD2 matches at 8 bases. The germline gives CDR1 MDHEN, CDR2 SYDVKM. The V gene end was trimmed by 5 bases and the J gene end by 0 bases; junction bases not matched to a gene: 13. This CDR3 comprises 18 residues. The DNA of the CDR3 is TGTGCCAGCAGTGGCCGAGAAGAACTAGCGGTTAGCACAGATACGCAGTATTTT. Protein product: CASSGREELAVSTDTQYF.

This clonotype has at least ten counts. The chain carries TRBV27 and TRBJ1-2; 7 nucleotides match TRBD1. The CDR3 sequence is 16 residues long. V lost 5 bases, J lost 2 bases, and 11 bases stayed unmatched. Germline V lookup: CDR1 MNHEY, CDR2 SMNVEV (reference sequence). The CDR3 bases are TGTGCCAGCAGTCCCGCCGAGGGACAGATGAACTATGGCTACACCTTC. Protein: CASSPAEGQMNYGYTF.

This clonotype was recorded a few times. V usage is TRBV15 and J usage is TRBJ1-6; weak D call: TRBD1 (5 bases). The CDR3 is 14 amino acids. Looked up from germline, CDR1 is LNHNV and CDR2 is YYDKDF (reference sequence). V was clipped by 5 bases and J by 7 bases, with 12 bases between them. DNA of the CDR3: TGTGCCACCAGCGGTGTGCAGGGCAATTCACCCCTCCACTTT. Protein: CATSGVQGNSPLHF. The variable domain in full, completed from reference TRBV15 and TRBJ1-6, reads DAMVIQNPRYQVTQFGKPVTLSCSQTLNHNVMYWYQQKSSQAPKLLFHYYDKDFNNEADTPDNFQSRRPNTSFCFLDIRSPGLGDTAMYLCATSGVQGNSPLHFGNGTRLTVT.

V is TRBV28 and J is TRBJ2-5; D is undetermined. Germline CDR1 reads MDHEN; CDR2 reads SYDVKM. This CDR3 comprises 14 residues. V was cut by 0 bases and J by 0 bases, with 5 bases left in between. The CDR3 protein is CASSLWANQETQYF. In DNA, the CDR3 is TGTGCCAGCAGTTTATGGGCCAACCAAGAGACCCAGTACTTC.

The chain joins TRBV7-9 to TRBJ1-2; D possibly corresponds to TRBD1 (6 bases). V was cut by 5 bases and J by 4 bases, with 17 bases left in between. CDR1 is SEHNR and CDR2 is FQNEAQ in the germline V gene (reference sequence). The CDR3 runs to 15 residues. The CDR3 protein is CASSHTGPVIYGYTF. CDR3 DNA: TGTGCCAGCAGCCACACAGGGCCAGTGATCTATGGCTACACCTTC.

This clonotype was observed a handful of times. The chain is built from TRBV20-1 and TRBJ2-2, with D hard to call. This CDR3 region has 16 residues. The germline V gene encodes CDR1 DFQATT and CDR2 SNEGSKA (reference sequence). V gave up 3 bases and J gave up 0 bases, with 14 bases separating them. The CDR3 bases are TGCAGTGCTAGGGACGGGTCCCTCGCGAACACCGGGGAGCTGTTTTTT. It translates to CSARDGSLANTGELFF.